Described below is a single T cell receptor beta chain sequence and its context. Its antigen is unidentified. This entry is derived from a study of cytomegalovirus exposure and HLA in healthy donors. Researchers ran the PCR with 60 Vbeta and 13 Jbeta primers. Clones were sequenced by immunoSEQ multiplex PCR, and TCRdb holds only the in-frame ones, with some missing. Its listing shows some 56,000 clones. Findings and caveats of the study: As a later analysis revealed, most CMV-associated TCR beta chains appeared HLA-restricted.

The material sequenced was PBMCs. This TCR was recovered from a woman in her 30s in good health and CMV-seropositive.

The CDR3 DNA reads TGCAGCGCCTTACAGGGGGCGGGGACTGAAGCTTTCTTT. It encodes CSALQGAGTEAFF. This chain joins TRBV29-1 and TRBJ1-1; 9 positions agree with TRBD1. The V segment lost 7 bases and the J segment 5 bases; nucleotides outside the gene matches: 8. CDR1 is SQVTM, CDR2 ANQGSEA, per germline. The CDR3 length is 13 residues. The whole variable domain, filled in from reference TRBV29-1 and TRBJ1-1, reads SAVISQKPSRDICQRGTSLTIQCQVDSQVTMMFWYRQQPGQSLTLIATANQGSEATYESGFVIDKFPISRPNLTFSTLTVSNMSPEDSSIYLCSALQGAGTEAFFGQGTRLTVV.